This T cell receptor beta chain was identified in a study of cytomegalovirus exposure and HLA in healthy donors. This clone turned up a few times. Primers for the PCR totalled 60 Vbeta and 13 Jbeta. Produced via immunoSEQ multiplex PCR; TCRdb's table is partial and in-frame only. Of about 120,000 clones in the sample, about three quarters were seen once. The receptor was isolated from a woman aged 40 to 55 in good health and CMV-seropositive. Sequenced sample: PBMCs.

The CDR3 region is CASSKNRLEGYEQYF. The CDR3 bases are TGTGCCAGCAGCAAAAACAGGCTGGAAGGTTACGAGCAGTACTTC. The V gene is TRBV7-9, the J gene TRBJ2-7; a possible D gene is TRBD1 (5 bases). CDR1 and CDR2 (germline): SEHNR, FQNEAQ (reference sequence). The CDR3 is 15 residues long. The V gene lost 5 bases and the J gene lost 4 bases, with 18 bases spanning the gap.